The 17 T cell receptor beta chains in this list originate from one sample, sequenced in a study of blood T cell repertoires in COVID-19. The data were produced by immunoSEQ multiplex PCR, yet TCRdb's version contains in-frame clones alone and is incomplete. The sample records around 360,000 clones, approximately 87% being singletons. Source material: peripheral blood. These receptors were obtained from a woman aged 25 to 39 with COVID-19, enrolled during active disease.

The gene calls are TRBV3-1 (or the pseudogene TRBV3-2) and TRBJ2-3, with D tentatively TRBD2 (6 bases). V lost 1 base and J lost 0, with 11 bases in between. Germline values: CDR1 LGHDT, CDR2 YNNKEL (reference sequence). There are 16 residues in the CDR3. The CDR3 loop reads CASSQGSSASTDTQYF. The CDR3, as DNA: TGTGCCAGCAGCCAAGGCTCTAGCGCTAGCACAGATACGCAGTATTTT.

This clone turned up a few times. The J gene is TRBJ1-1, the V gene TRBV12-3 or TRBV12-4; no clear D gene. Trimming took off 6 bases at V and 1 base at J, with 9 bases between the two ends. The CDR3 loop spans 13 amino acids. The CDR3 DNA is TGTGCCAGCAGCCTGAGGGAGAACACTGAAGCTTTCTTT. It yields the protein CASSLRENTEAFF.

This clone came up once. The chain joins TRBV5-6 to TRBJ2-7; D ambiguous. V was cut by 0 bases and J by 0 bases, with 10 bases left in between. The CDR3 loop spans 15 amino acids. Germline V gene sequence: CDR1 SGHDT, CDR2 YYEEEE. In DNA form, the CDR3 reads TGTGCCAGCAGCTTGGCCCGATGGAGCTCCTACGAGCAGTACTTC. Its protein product is CASSLARWSSYEQYF.

The rearrangement joins TRBV29-1 to TRBJ1-1, with 7 bases matching TRBD1. The CDR3 consists of 12 residues. The V gene end was trimmed by 4 bases and the J gene end by 6 bases; junction bases not matched to a gene: 5. Per the germline V gene, CDR1 is SQVTM and CDR2 is ANQGSEA. The CDR3 DNA sequence: TGCAGCGTTGGCGGGCAGGGGGCTGAAGCTTTCTTT. Translated, it gives CSVGGQGAEAFF.

The chain has TRBV7-3 and TRBJ1-1; maybe TRBD1 (5 bases). Germline V lookup: CDR1 SGHTA, CDR2 FQGTGA. The CDR3 consists of 14 residues. The V and J ends lost 5 bases and 1 base respectively, with 11 bases between them. The CDR3 nucleotides read TGTGCCAGCAGCCGCGGGGCGGAGAACACTGAAGCTTTCTTT. This sequence encodes CASSRGAENTEAFF.

CDR3 nucleotides: TGTGCCAGCAGCCCTCGGGACTTCCAAGAGACCCAGTACTTC. Encoded protein: CASSPRDFQETQYF. The chain carries TRBV9 and TRBJ2-5, with a weak D call TRBD2 (6 bases). This CDR3 comprises 14 residues. V shed 4 bases and J shed 1 base, with 11 bases lying between them. Germline V gene lookup returns CDR1 SGDLS and CDR2 YYNGEE.

The chain employs TRBV7-8 and TRBJ2-7; 7 bases match TRBD1. Germline assignment: CDR1 SGHVS and CDR2 FQNEAQ. This CDR3 region has 14 residues. Trimming removed 5 bases from V and 4 bases from J; junction bases left unmatched: 8. The CDR3 nucleotides are TGTGCCAGCAGCCTTCGGGACAGAGCTTACGAGCAGTACTTC. Protein product: CASSLRDRAYEQYF.

This chain uses TRBV5-8 with TRBJ1-3; D unclear. The germline V and J ends were trimmed by 3 bases and 1 base, with 8 bases remaining between them. The CDR3 is 14 amino acids. Germline assignment: CDR1 SGHTS and CDR2 YDEGEE. CDR3 in DNA: TGTGCCAGCAGCTCGGGGATGTCTGGAAACACCATATATTTT. Residues: CASSSGMSGNTIYF.

This clone showed up just once. This chain links TRBV12-5 with TRBJ1-5, with D tentatively TRBD1 (6 bases). The CDR3 runs to 16 residues. The germline V and J ends were trimmed by 6 bases and 6 bases, with 21 bases remaining between them. The germline V gene has CDR1 LGHNT and CDR2 FRNRAP. CDR3 DNA: TGTGCTAGTGGCCTGGGGCCGGGACACGAGTGTCAGCCCCAGCATTTT. This sequence encodes CASGLGPGHECQPQHF.

The chain is built from TRBV6-5 and TRBJ2-7; the match to TRBD1 covers 10 bases. Germline V lookup: CDR1 MNHEY, CDR2 SVGAGI. Losses at the gene ends were 3 bases for V and 4 bases for J; bases not matched to a gene: 6. This CDR3 region has 15 residues. CDR3 in DNA: TGTGCCAGCAGTTATCGGGACAGGGGAGCGTACGAGCAGTACTTC. Translation gives CASSYRDRGAYEQYF.

J is TRBJ2-3 and V is TRBV7-8; the match to TRBD2 covers 10 bases. Germline CDR1 reads SGHVS; CDR2 reads FQNEAQ. The junction had 11 bases not matched to a gene; V was cut back by 5 bases and J by 3 bases. CDR3 length: 17 residues. The CDR3 DNA reads as TGTGCCAGCAGCCAAACTCCTTGGACTAGCGGAACAGATACGCAGTATTTT. Translating gives CASSQTPWTSGTDTQYF.

The chain couples TRBV28 to TRBJ1-2; D possibly corresponds to TRBD1 (5 bases). This CDR3 spans 14 amino acids. Deletions cut 7 bases from V and 7 bases from J, with 19 bases between. In germline, CDR1 is MDHEN, CDR2 SYDVKM. DNA for the CDR3: TGTGCCAGCACCGACCGGGAGGGGCAATTTGGCTACACCTTC. Amino acid sequence: CASTDREGQFGYTF.

The rearrangement uses TRBV29-1 and TRBJ2-3; possibly TRBD2 for D (6 bases). CDR3 length equals 16 residues. CDR1 is SQVTM and CDR2 is ANQGSEA in the germline V gene. V was shortened by 4 bases and J by 4 bases, with 21 bases between the two germline ends. CDR3 bases: TGCAGCGTTGTGTATTTGGAGGGCTCGGCGCCAGATACGCAGTATTTT. This codes for CSVVYLEGSAPDTQYF.

In its sample, this clone was seen a few times. The gene calls are TRBV20-1 and TRBJ1-5; D unresolved. Looked up from germline, CDR1 is DFQATT and CDR2 is SNEGSKA (reference sequence). Trimming took 3 bases from V and 3 from J, leaving 15 bases between them. There are 15 residues in the CDR3. CDR3 loop: CSASGYKAANQPQHF. The CDR3 nucleotides read TGCAGTGCTAGTGGTTATAAGGCGGCCAATCAGCCCCAGCATTTT.

This clone showed up many times. The gene calls are TRBV11-2 and TRBJ2-1; TRBD2 agrees at 11 bases. The junction had 7 bases not matched to a gene; V was cut back by 2 bases and J by 7 bases. Germline V CDR1 and CDR2: SGHAT, FQNNGV. CDR3 length equals 16 residues. The CDR3 nucleotides read TGTGCCAGCAGCTTAATAAGACTAGCGGGACGGAATGAGCAGTTCTTC. Protein sequence: CASSLIRLAGRNEQFF.

The genes are TRBV12-3 or TRBV12-4 and TRBJ2-7, with 7 bases identical to TRBD1. The ends lost 9 bases at V and 4 bases at J; junction bases unmatched: 6. The CDR3 runs to 12 residues. CDR3 sequence reads: CASGQERYEQYF. In DNA form, the CDR3 reads TGTGCCAGTGGACAGGAGAGATACGAGCAGTACTTC.

The table lists this clone with a count of one. V is TRBV30 and J is TRBJ2-1, with TRBD2 matching over 7 bases. The junction had 9 bases not matched to a gene; V was cut back by 5 bases and J by 11 bases. Germline values: CDR1 GTSNPN, CDR2 SVGIG (reference sequence). The CDR3 runs 12 residues. In nucleotides, the CDR3 is TGTGCCTGGGAGCGGGGTCAAGGGAAGCAGTTCTTC. It codes for CAWERGQGKQFF.